This T cell receptor beta chain comes out of a study of T cell changes during pregnancy in multiple sclerosis. Generated by immunoSEQ multiplex PCR, the TCRdb table keeps only in-frame clones and is missing some. This table has tens of thousands of clones, 90% appearing once. The sequence came from a female donor with multiple sclerosis, enrolled in a pregnancy study. Sequenced material: CD4+ T cells from peripheral blood mononuclear cells, taken in the second trimester of pregnancy.

The CDR3 here is CASKFSGGEVYEQYF. The CDR3 region has the DNA TGTGCCAGCAAATTTAGCGGGGGGGAGGTTTACGAGCAGTACTTC. V and J are TRBV2 and TRBJ2-7; 11 bases are shared with TRBD2. V was pared by 7 bases and J by 4 bases, with 9 bases of the junction left unmatched. There are 15 residues in the CDR3. Germline V gives CDR1 SNHLY, CDR2 FYNNEI.